These 18 T cell receptor beta chains were sequenced from one sample in a study of T cells after yellow fever vaccination (dated by TCRdb to the late 2010s). The library was prepared using 5' RACE. Sequenced using an Illumina NovaSeq 6000. TCRdb took the public reads, trimmed them with fastp at Q25, ran MiXCR for clone calling and kept in-frame beta chains. Under each unique CDR3 protein, matching rows form one entry showing the most common genes and DNA. The sample table shows about 320,000 distinct CDR3 sequences, and over 3.5% are seen once. The top ten clonotypes cover roughly a fifth of the sample. Per the publication, the treatment or condition label means: live attenuated yellow fever vaccine strain. This specimen consisted of PBMCs, obtained 15 days after the yellow fever booster vaccination. These receptor sequences come from a man younger than 35 who received the YFV17D yellow fever vaccine.

This clonotype has ten or more counts. This chain uses TRBV10-2 with TRBJ1-1; D is ambiguous. CDR1 and CDR2 (germline): WSHSY, SAAADI. V was trimmed by 2 bases and J by 1 base, leaving 8 bases between them. The CDR3 contains 14 residues. For the CDR3, the DNA is TGCGCCAGCAGTGAGCTTTCCGCGAACACTGAAGCTTTCTTT. Its translation is CASSELSANTEAFF.

The J gene is TRBJ2-3, the V gene TRBV5-1; D remains ambiguous. The CDR3 runs 15 residues. The germline V gene encodes CDR1 SGHRS and CDR2 YFSETQ. V was cut by 0 bases and J by 1 base, with 9 bases left in between. Here the CDR3 DNA reads TGCGCCAGCAGCTTGGGGGTAGGCCGCACAGATACGCAGTATTTT. Encoded protein: CASSLGVGRTDTQYF.

This clonotype has a count of ten or more. This rearrangement joins TRBV28 to TRBJ1-2; D unresolved. V lost 5 bases and J 4 bases, leaving 5 bases between the germline ends. The CDR3 contains 11 residues. Germline lookup yields CDR1 MDHEN and CDR2 SYDVKM. The CDR3, as DNA: TGTGCCAGCAGTCCCTCCTATGGCTACACCTTC. Encoded protein: CASSPSYGYTF.

The sample holds many counts of this clonotype. The chain couples TRBV2 to TRBJ2-7; the D is unclear. Trimming cost V 3 bases and J 5 bases, with 11 bases left between them. This CDR3 spans 13 amino acids. Germline V gene data show CDR1 as SNHLY and CDR2 as FYNNEI. The CDR3 here is CASSEFPRDEQYV. DNA of the CDR3: TGTGCCAGCAGTGAGTTCCCCCGGGACGAGCAGTACGTC.

This clonotype was seen ten or more times. The rearrangement links TRBV7-2 to TRBJ1-6, with TRBD1 as a possible D gene (6 bases). The CDR3 extends over 13 amino acids. The germline CDR1 and CDR2 sequences are SGHTA and FQGNSA. The V end lost 5 bases, the J end lost 10 bases, and 12 bases lay between the germline ends. The CDR3 nucleotides are TGTGCCAGCAGCCCCCAGGGGTCGTCACCCCTCCACTTT. Translating gives CASSPQGSSPLHF.

This clonotype was recorded many times. The V and J genes are TRBV4-1 and TRBJ1-4; D gene uncertain. CDR1 is MGHRA and CDR2 is YSYEKL in the germline V gene. The CDR3 is made up of 13 amino acids. V was shortened by 2 bases and J by 13 bases, with 14 bases between the two germline ends. The CDR3 DNA is TGCGCCAGCAGCCAAATGGAAGAGGGCCTACTGTTTTTT. Its translation: CASSQMEEGLLFF.

This clonotype was observed at least ten times. This sequence joins TRBV7-9 and TRBJ2-3; 8 bases map to TRBD1. The CDR3 is 15 residues long. CDR1 and CDR2 from the germline V gene are SEHNR and FQNEAQ (reference sequence). V dropped 5 bases and J dropped 5; count of bases not matched to a gene: 9. The CDR3 coding sequence is TGTGCCAGCAGCCTGGGACAGGTAATTGGAGATACGCAGTATTTT. Translating it yields CASSLGQVIGDTQYF.

About this clonotype itself: A much larger clone differs from this one at a single base, so this may be a read error. The CDR3 is CASRTGGYTGELFF. CDR3 nucleotides: TGTGCCAGCAGGACAGGGGGCTACACCGGGGAGCTGTTTTTT. This chain uses TRBV7-2 with TRBJ2-2; 10 nucleotides agree with TRBD1. Germline CDR1 is SGHTA and CDR2 is FQGNSA. The CDR3 runs 14 residues. With V trimmed by 6 bases and J by 3 bases, 1 base remained unmatched.

This clonotype was counted at least ten times. The gene calls are TRBV14 and TRBJ2-4; 9 nucleotides align to TRBD1. The CDR3 spans 15 residues. V shed 4 bases and J 5 bases; nucleotides not matched to a gene: 6. Looked up from germline, CDR1 is SGHDN and CDR2 is FVKESK. CDR3 DNA: TGTGCCAGCAGCCGCTTGGGACAGGGCCAAAACATTCAGTACTTC. Translating gives CASSRLGQGQNIQYF. The whole variable domain, filled in from reference TRBV14 and TRBJ2-4, reads EAGVTQFPSHSVIEKGQTVTLRCDPISGHDNLYWYRRVMGKEIKFLLHFVKESKQDESGMPNNRFLAERTGGTYSTLKVQPAELEDSGVYFCASSRLGQGQNIQYFGAGTRLSVL.

This clonotype showed up many times. The V call is TRBV12-3 or TRBV12-4, the J call TRBJ2-5; 8 positions agree with TRBD2. V was pared by 3 bases and J by 1 base, with 10 bases of the junction left unmatched. The CDR3 runs 17 residues. CDR3 coding DNA: TGTGCCAGCAGTTTTAATGTCCTAGCGGGCCTCCAAGAGACCCAGTACTTC. Translation: CASSFNVLAGLQETQYF.

This clonotype was seen a handful of times. J is TRBJ2-2 and V is TRBV5-4, with a weak D call TRBD2 (6 bases). Germline-derived CDR1 and CDR2 are SGHNT and YYREEE (reference sequence). V was trimmed by 1 base and J by 3 bases, leaving 13 bases between them. CDR3 length equals 16 residues. CDR3 DNA sequence: TGTGCCAGCAGCTTGCAACGCGGGGCAGACACCGGGGAGCTGTTTTTT. It codes for CASSLQRGADTGELFF.

The chain employs TRBV2 and TRBJ1-2, with D tentatively TRBD1 (5 bases). Trimming shortened V by 9 bases and J by 5 bases, and 16 bases separated the two germline ends. CDR1 is SNHLY, CDR2 FYNNEI, per germline. The CDR3 has 13 amino acids. The CDR3 DNA is TGTGCCAGTTCCGGGACCGCCTTTTATGGCTACACCTTC. This gives the protein CASSGTAFYGYTF.

The chain recombines TRBV4-1 with TRBJ2-3; no firm D call. The CDR3 sequence is 13 residues long. Germline V CDR1 and CDR2: MGHRA, YSYEKL. The ends were cut back, 3 bases at V and 6 bases at J, with 10 bases in the middle. In nucleotides, the CDR3 is TGCGCCAGCAGCCAGGAAACAGACGATACGCAGTATTTT. Amino acid sequence: CASSQETDDTQYF.

This clonotype was recorded many times. V usage is TRBV4-1 and J usage is TRBJ2-5; TRBD2 aligns across 8 bases. The CDR3 runs to 14 residues. Germline V gene lookup returns CDR1 MGHRA and CDR2 YSYEKL. Trimming removed 6 bases from V and 5 bases from J; junction bases left unmatched: 8. DNA of the CDR3: TGCGCCAGCAGTCCTCGGGGGGGCCTTGAGACCCAGTACTTC. Its translation: CASSPRGGLETQYF.

Ten or more counts support this clonotype. This rearrangement joins TRBV7-9 to TRBJ2-1; the D gene is possibly TRBD2 (5 bases). Germline loops: CDR1 SEHNR, CDR2 FQNEAQ (reference sequence). CDR3 size: 14 residues. The germline V and J ends were trimmed by 4 bases and 2 bases, with 9 bases remaining between them. This chain's CDR3 is CASSSGLPYNEQFF. In DNA form, the CDR3 reads TGTGCCAGCAGCTCTGGACTCCCCTACAATGAGCAGTTCTTC.

This clonotype was detected ten times or more. The chain couples TRBV7-3 to TRBJ2-3; D remains ambiguous. V was trimmed by 5 bases and J by 2 bases, leaving 11 bases between them. This CDR3 is built from 14 residues. Germline CDR1 is SGHTA and CDR2 is FQGTGA. The CDR3 region is CASSPTGLTDTQYF. In DNA form, the CDR3 reads TGTGCCAGCAGCCCCACCGGTCTCACAGATACGCAGTATTTT.

This clonotype was recorded at least ten times. V gene TRBV6-6 combines with J gene TRBJ2-3; TRBD2 agrees at 11 bases. This CDR3 contains 13 residues. Germline CDR1 reads MNHNY; CDR2 reads SVGAGI (reference sequence). Unmatched junction bases numbered 7, after V lost 7 bases and J lost 10 bases. CDR3 nucleotides: TGTGCCAGCACCGTAGCGGGGGGGAAGGCGCAGTATTTT. It codes for CASTVAGGKAQYF.

This clonotype showed up just a few times. The V gene is TRBV6-5, the J gene TRBJ2-1; 13 positions agree with TRBD2. CDR3 length: 14 amino acids. V lost 10 bases and J lost 7; bases outside the gene matches: 7. CDR1 is MNHEY and CDR2 is SVGAGI in the germline V gene. Here the CDR3 reads CATALAGGPNEQFF. The CDR3 coding sequence is TGTGCCACCGCACTAGCGGGGGGGCCTAATGAGCAGTTCTTC.